One T cell receptor (beta chain) is described in this entry. Its antigen has not been determined. There are no base qualities to consult, and no much larger clone falls within one base. A second Seattle source provided samples from volunteer blood donors who had recovered from COVID-19. Collaborating institutions collected whole blood in K2EDTA tubes following their own protocols. Collaborator samples were shipped for TCRbeta analysis as frozen whole blood, isolated PBMCs, or DNA extracted from either sample type. TCRbeta CDR3 regions were amplified from genomic DNA by means of the immunoSEQ Assay, a bias-controlled multiplex PCR. Regarding the original processing steps: Nucleated cell counts per sample were estimated from amplification of reference gene primers within the assay. Sequence reads were collapsed and filtered to measure the absolute abundance of every unique TCRbeta CDR3 rearrangement. For each sample, productive Simpson clonality was calculated as the square root of Simpson's diversity index across productive rearrangements. TCRdb retrieved this table from immuneACCESS and kept in-frame rearrangements only. Not all clones are present; in checked studies, unresolved V genes account for under half, and no reason is known for the remainder. The V and J calls and the clone size are those of that table, but D and trimming were determined from the DNA. The sample table holds some 220,000 clones, of which about 85% were seen once. Under 3.5% of the sample lies in the top ten.

The source of the sample is a study of blood T cell repertoires in COVID-19 (dated by TCRdb to about 2020). About the investigation overall: Samples covering the acute and convalescent phases of COVID-19 were provided by collaborators in the United States, Italy and Spain. The material from the prospective study consisted of cDNA or gDNA derived from T cells, B-cell-depleted T cells, or PBMCs. Subjects who had been exposed to COVID-19, were actively infected with it, or had recovered from it provided the deeply sampled blood TCRbeta repertoires that made up the dataset. The repertoires were released in a freely available public database intended as a resource for research on the immune response to SARS-CoV-2. Samples were obtained from the ongoing ImmuneRACE study (first 160 participants) and from 1,200 or so subjects provided by 6 global collaborators. Sample metadata almost always included a de-identified subject ID, COVID-19 status, age in years and sex. Where HLA class I and class II types were available, the types were taken from metadata supplied by the sample provider, not from assay-based typing.

Beyond this particular receptor, the publication reports: The amount of clinical and demographic metadata varied by source and participant and was provided uncurated.

The trim is 6 bases for V and 3 bases for J, with a gap of 16 bases between the germline ends. Per the germline V gene (reference sequence), LGHDT is the CDR1 and YNNKEL is the CDR2. The CDR3 has 15 amino acids, counting the end cysteine and phenylalanine. Just CDR3 DNA is preserved here, 45 bases in frame from base 1. Recombination joined TRBV3-1 (or the pseudogene TRBV3-2) with TRBJ2-3; the D gene is perhaps TRBD1, from 7 matching bases. This receptor was obtained from a man over 45 who had recovered from COVID-19. Material: peripheral blood. The CDR3 amino acid sequence is: CASRPEGAGTDTQYF. The DNA sequence is TGTGCCAGCAGACCCGAGGGGGCGGGGACAGATACGCAGTATTTT.